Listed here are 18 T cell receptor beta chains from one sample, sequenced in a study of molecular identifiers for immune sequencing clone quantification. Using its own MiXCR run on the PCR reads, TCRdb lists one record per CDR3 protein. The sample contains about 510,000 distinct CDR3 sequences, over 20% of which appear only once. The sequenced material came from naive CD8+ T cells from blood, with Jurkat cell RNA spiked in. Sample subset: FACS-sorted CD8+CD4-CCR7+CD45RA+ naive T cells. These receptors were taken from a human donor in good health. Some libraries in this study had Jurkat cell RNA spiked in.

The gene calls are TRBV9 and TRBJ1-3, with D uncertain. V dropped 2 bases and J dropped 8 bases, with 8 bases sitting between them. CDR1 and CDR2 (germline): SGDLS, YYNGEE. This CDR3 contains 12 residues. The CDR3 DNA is TGTGCCAGCAGCGTGCCCCGAGACACCATATATTTT. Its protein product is CASSVPRDTIYF.

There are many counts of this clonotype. CDR3 protein: CASSSGDYNEQFF. In nucleotides, the CDR3 is TGTGCCAGCAGCAGCGGGGACTACAATGAGCAGTTCTTC. The chain couples TRBV7-6 to TRBJ2-1; TRBD2 agrees at 7 bases. The CDR3 has 13 residues. Trimming removed 5 bases from V and 3 bases from J; junction bases left unmatched: 1. The germline V gene has CDR1 SGHVS and CDR2 FNYEAQ.

The CDR3 loop is CASSLARAGGPDTQYF. Written as DNA, the CDR3 is TGTGCCAGCAGCTTAGCGCGGGCAGGGGGACCAGATACGCAGTATTTT. V gene TRBV7-6 combines with J gene TRBJ2-3; TRBD1 matches at 7 bases. Trimming at V came to 0 bases and at J to 4 bases, leaving 7 bases not matched to a gene. The CDR3 totals 16 residues. The germline V gene has CDR1 SGHVS and CDR2 FNYEAQ.

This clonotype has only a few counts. The CDR3 nucleotides are TGTGCCAGCGACAGCTCGGTCACTGAAGCTTTCTTT. It yields the protein CASDSSVTEAFF. The chain employs TRBV6-6 and TRBJ1-1; maybe TRBD1 (5 bases). Germline V lookup: CDR1 MNHNY, CDR2 SVGAGI (reference sequence). The CDR3 is 12 residues long. Trimming cost V 8 bases and J 4 bases, with 11 bases left between them.

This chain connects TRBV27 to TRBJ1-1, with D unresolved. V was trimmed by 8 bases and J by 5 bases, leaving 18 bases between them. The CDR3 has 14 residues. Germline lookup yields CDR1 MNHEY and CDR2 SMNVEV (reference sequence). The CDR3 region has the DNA TGTGCCAGCGAGAGTAGGCAGCAAGGGACTGAAGCTTTCTTT. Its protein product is CASESRQQGTEAFF.

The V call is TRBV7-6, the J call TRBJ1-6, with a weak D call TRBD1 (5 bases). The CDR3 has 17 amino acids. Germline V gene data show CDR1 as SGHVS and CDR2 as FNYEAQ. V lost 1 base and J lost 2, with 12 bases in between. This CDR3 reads CASSLGGPIAYNSPLHF. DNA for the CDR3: TGTGCCAGCAGCTTAGGGGGACCGATCGCCTATAATTCACCCCTCCACTTT.

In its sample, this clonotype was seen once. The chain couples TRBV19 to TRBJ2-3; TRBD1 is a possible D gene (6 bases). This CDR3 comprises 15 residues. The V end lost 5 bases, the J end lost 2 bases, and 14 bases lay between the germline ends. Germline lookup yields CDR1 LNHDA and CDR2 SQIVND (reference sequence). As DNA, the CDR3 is TGTGCCAGTAGTCTCGGGTCAGGGGTCACAGATACGCAGTATTTT. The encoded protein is CASSLGSGVTDTQYF.

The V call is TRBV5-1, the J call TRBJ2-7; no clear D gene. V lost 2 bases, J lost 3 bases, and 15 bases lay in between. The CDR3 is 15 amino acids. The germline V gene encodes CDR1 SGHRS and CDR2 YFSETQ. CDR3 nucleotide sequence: TGCGCCAGCAGCTTAGAATACCCCGGAATCTACGAGCAGTACTTC. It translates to CASSLEYPGIYEQYF.

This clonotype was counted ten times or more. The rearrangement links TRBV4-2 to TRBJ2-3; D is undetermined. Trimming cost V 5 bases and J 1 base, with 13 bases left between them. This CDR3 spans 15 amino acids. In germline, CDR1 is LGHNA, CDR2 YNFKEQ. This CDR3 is CASSGSSTGTDTQYF. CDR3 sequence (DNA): TGTGCCAGCAGCGGCTCGTCGACTGGCACAGATACGCAGTATTTT.

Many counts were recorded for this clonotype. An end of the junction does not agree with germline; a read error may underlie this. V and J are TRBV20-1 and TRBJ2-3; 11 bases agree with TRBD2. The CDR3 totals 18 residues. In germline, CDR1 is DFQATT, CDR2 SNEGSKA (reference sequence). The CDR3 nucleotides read TGCAGTGCCAGAGACACACTGACTAGCGGGATATTCACAGATACGCAGTATTTT. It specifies CSARDTLTSGIFTDTQYF.

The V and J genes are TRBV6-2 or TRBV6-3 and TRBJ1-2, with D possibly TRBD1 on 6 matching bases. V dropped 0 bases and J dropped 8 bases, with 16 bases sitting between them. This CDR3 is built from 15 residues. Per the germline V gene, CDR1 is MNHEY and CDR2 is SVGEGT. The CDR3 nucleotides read TGTGCCAGCAGTTACTCGGGACGGGGGGCCGAGGGCTACACCTTC. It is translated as CASSYSGRGAEGYTF.

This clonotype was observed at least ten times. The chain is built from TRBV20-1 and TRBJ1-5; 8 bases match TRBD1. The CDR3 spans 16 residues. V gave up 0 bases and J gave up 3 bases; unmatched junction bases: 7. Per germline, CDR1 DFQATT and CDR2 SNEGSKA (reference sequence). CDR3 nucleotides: TGCAGTGCTAGAGAATCGGACAGGGTTGTCAATCAGCCCCAGCATTTT. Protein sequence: CSARESDRVVNQPQHF.

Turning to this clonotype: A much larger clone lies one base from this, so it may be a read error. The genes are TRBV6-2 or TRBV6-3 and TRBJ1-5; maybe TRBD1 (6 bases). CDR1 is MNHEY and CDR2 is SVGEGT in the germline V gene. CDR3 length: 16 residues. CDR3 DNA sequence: TGTGCCAGCAGTCGATCGGACAGCTATAGCAATCAGCCCCGGCATTTT. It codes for CASSRSDSYSNQPRHF.

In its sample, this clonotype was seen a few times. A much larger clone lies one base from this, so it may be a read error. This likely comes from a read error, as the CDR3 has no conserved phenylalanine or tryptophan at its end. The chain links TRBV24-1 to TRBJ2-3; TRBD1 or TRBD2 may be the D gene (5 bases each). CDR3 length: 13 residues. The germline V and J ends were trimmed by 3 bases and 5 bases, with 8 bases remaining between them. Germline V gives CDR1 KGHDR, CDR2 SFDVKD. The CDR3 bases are TGTGCCACCAGTGATGGGGACGGAGATACGCAGTATTTA. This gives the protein CATSDGDGDTQYL.

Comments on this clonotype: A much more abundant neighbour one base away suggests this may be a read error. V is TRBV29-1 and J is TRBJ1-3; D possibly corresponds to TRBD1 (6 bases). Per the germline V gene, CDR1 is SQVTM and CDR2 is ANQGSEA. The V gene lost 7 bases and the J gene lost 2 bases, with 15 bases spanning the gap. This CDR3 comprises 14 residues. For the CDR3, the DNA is TGCAGCGCAGATCCCGGGACAACTGGAAACACCATATATTTT. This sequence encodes CSADPGTTGNTIYF.

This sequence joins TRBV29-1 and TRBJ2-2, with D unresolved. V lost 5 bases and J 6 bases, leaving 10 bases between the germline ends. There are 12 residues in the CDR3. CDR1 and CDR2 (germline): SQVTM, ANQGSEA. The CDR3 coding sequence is TGCAGCGTTAGGGTTGGGTCCGGGGAGCTGTTTTTT. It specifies CSVRVGSGELFF.

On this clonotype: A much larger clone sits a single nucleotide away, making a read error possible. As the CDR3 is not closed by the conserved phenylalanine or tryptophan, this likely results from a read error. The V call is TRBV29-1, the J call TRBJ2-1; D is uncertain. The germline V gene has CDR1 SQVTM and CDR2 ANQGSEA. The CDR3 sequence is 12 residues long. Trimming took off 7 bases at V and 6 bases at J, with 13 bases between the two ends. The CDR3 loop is CSASHWSNEQFS. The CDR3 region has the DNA TGCAGCGCCTCCCACTGGTCCAATGAGCAGTTCTCC.

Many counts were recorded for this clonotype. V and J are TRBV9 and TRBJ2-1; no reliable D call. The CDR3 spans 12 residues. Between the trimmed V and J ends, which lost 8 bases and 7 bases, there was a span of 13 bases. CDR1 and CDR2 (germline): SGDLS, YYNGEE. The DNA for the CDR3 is TGTGCCAGGTTCCTAGTACATAATGAGCAGTTCTTC. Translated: CARFLVHNEQFF.